The 7 T cell receptor beta chains reported below all come from one sample, sequenced in a study of OX40 agonist ivuxolimab in advanced cancers. Here immunoSEQ multiplex PCR was the method, and the copy in TCRdb shows in-frame clones only, minus some. The sample consists of around 120,000 clones, 80% to 90% of them appearing once. The source was CD4+ or CD8+ T cells sorted from blood, collected in a trial of the OX40 agonist ivuxolimab. The receptors originated from an adult with an advanced solid tumor such as melanoma, head and neck, liver or kidney cancer.

The rearrangement joins TRBV6-1 to TRBJ2-7, with D perhaps given as TRBD1 or TRBD2 (5 bases each). CDR3 length: 15 residues. V lost 10 bases, J lost 0 bases, and 19 bases lay in between. CDR1 and CDR2 from the germline V gene are MNHNS and SASEGT. The CDR3 reads CANNRLRDGSYEQYF. DNA for the CDR3: TGTGCCAACAACCGCCTCCGGGACGGCTCCTACGAGCAGTACTTC.

The genes are TRBV9 and TRBJ2-2; possibly TRBD1 or TRBD2 for D (5 bases each). This CDR3 has 16 amino acids. Trimming shortened V by 3 bases and J by 2 bases, and 14 bases separated the two germline ends. Germline CDR1 reads SGDLS; CDR2 reads YYNGEE. The CDR3 is CASSGGQGVNTGELFF. DNA for the CDR3: TGTGCCAGCAGCGGCGGGCAGGGTGTCAACACCGGGGAGCTGTTTTTT.

The chain employs TRBV7-9 and TRBJ2-1, with TRBD1 identical over 7 bases. V lost 5 bases to trimming and J lost 2 bases; unmatched junction nucleotides: 0. Germline V gene sequence: CDR1 SEHNR, CDR2 FQNEAQ (reference sequence). The CDR3 totals 13 residues. The CDR3 DNA is TGTGCCAGCAGCCAGGGGGCCTACAATGAGCAGTTCTTC. The encoded protein is CASSQGAYNEQFF.

The chain recombines TRBV10-3 with TRBJ1-5, with 8 bases that match TRBD1. V lost 6 bases to trimming and J lost 7 bases; unmatched junction nucleotides: 17. The CDR3 runs to 17 residues. Germline lookup yields CDR1 ENHRY and CDR2 SYGVKD. The CDR3 nucleotides are TGTGCCATCAGCAGCAACCTCCAGGGGGCAAGTGGGCAGCCCCAGCATTTT. It is translated as CAISSNLQGASGQPQHF.

The table lists this clone with a few counts. The genes are TRBV5-6 and TRBJ2-5, with 8 bases identical to TRBD1. The CDR3 runs to 14 residues. Looked up from germline, CDR1 is SGHDT and CDR2 is YYEEEE. V lost 3 bases and J lost 5; bases outside the gene matches: 6. The CDR3 spells CASSSGGAGETQYF. The CDR3 coding sequence is TGTGCCAGCAGCTCAGGGGGCGCCGGGGAGACCCAGTACTTC.

The V call is TRBV19, the J call TRBJ2-3; 9 bases agree with TRBD1. V was clipped by 4 bases and J by 3 bases; unmatched bases: 8. Germline values: CDR1 LNHDA, CDR2 SQIVND (reference sequence). The CDR3 runs 16 residues. As DNA, the CDR3 is TGTGCCAGTAGTAGGGGACAGGGAAGAGAGACAGATACGCAGTATTTT. This translates into CASSRGQGRETDTQYF.

This clone has only a few counts. The genes are TRBV30 and TRBJ1-6; no clear D. Germline CDR1 GTSNPN, CDR2 SVGIG (reference sequence). Trimming cost V 0 bases and J 14 bases, with 14 bases left between them. This CDR3 has 13 amino acids. CDR3 in DNA: TGTGCCTGGAGTGTAAGGACTGCTACCACCCTCCACTTT. It specifies CAWSVRTATTLHF. Full variable domain (remainder filled in from reference TRBV30 and TRBJ1-6): SQTIHQWPATLVQPVGSPLSLECTVEGTSNPNLYWYRQAAGRGLQLLFYSVGIGQISSEVPQNLSASRPQDRQFILSSKKLLLSDSGFYLCAWSVRTATTLHFGNGTRLTVT.